The clone carrying this TCR beta chain is medium-sized in the sample. Its antigen is still unknown. The data derive from a study of cytomegalovirus exposure and HLA in healthy donors. V shed 1 base, J shed 3 bases, and the junction held 11 bases outside the gene matches. Germline CDR1 and CDR2: GTSNPN and SVGIG (reference sequence). The length of the CDR3 is 17 residues. 60 Vbeta and 13 Jbeta primers were used in PCR. Produced via immunoSEQ multiplex PCR; TCRdb's table is partial and in-frame only. The sample consists of about 82,000 clones, approximately 79% of them appearing once. Study-wide results and caveats: A later analysis reportedly found that, within productive TCRs, an Asian-associated ancestry cluster had fewer N-insertions than the mean observed across the approximately 700 donors. In a later analysis, TCR association rates varied by HLA locus: DRB1 most, HLA-C fewest. Certain indistinguishable V segments, among them TRBV6-2 and TRBV6-3, were excluded. Cytomegalovirus association was assigned to about 180 TCR beta chains.

The V call is TRBV30, the J call TRBJ1-5, with 8 nucleotides matching TRBD1. Sequencing was carried out using PBMCs. This receptor was obtained from a human donor in good health. The DNA for the CDR3 is TGTGCCTGGAGTGAGGCCCACAGGGGGGGCCCCAATCAGCCCCAGCATTTT. This sequence encodes CAWSEAHRGGPNQPQHF. Complete variable domain (other parts from reference TRBV30 and TRBJ1-5): SQTIHQWPATLVQPVGSPLSLECTVEGTSNPNLYWYRQAAGRGLQLLFYSVGIGQISSEVPQNLSASRPQDRQFILSSKKLLLSDSGFYLCAWSEAHRGGPNQPQHFGDGTRLSIL.